This T cell receptor beta chain was retrieved from a study of T cell responses to AZD1222 COVID-19 vaccine. Study observations and caveats: In all cases, repertoires were sampled only after the peak T cell response.

To note about this clone: What it binds is not known.

The V end lost 0 bases, the J end lost 8 bases, and 11 bases lay between the germline ends. Germline assignment: CDR1 MNHEY and CDR2 SVGEGT. The CDR3 sequence is 14 residues long. The method was immunoSEQ multiplex PCR; TCRdb's version includes in-frame clones alone and lacks a portion of them. The sample comprises 90,000 to 120,000 clones, 80% to 95% of which are singletons, and around 8.6% rests with the top ten. The specimen comprised peripheral blood, sampled 28 days after the second AZD1222 dose. The chain recombines TRBV6-2 or TRBV6-3 with TRBJ1-5; no firm D call. The source of this sequence is an adult who received the AZD1222 COVID-19 vaccine. The CDR3 coding sequence is TGTGCCAGCAGTTACTCGACCGGTGATAAGCCCCAGCATTTT. Its translation: CASSYSTGDKPQHF.